This paragraph covers one TCR beta chain sequence. This entry is derived from a study of shared clonotypes between healthy human individuals. The CDR3 runs to 16 residues. Deletions cut 4 bases from V and 0 bases from J, with 13 bases between. Germline V gene data show CDR1 as MDHEN and CDR2 as SYDVKM. In the sorted-subset replicate PCRs, approximately 200 ng DNA, tens of thousands of T cell genomes, was used. Clones were sequenced by immunoSEQ multiplex PCR, and TCRdb holds only the in-frame ones, with some missing. The table shows 2 million to 2.5 million clones, with 93% occurring only once. Material for sequencing was naive CD4+ T cells from PBMCs. Subset specified: CD45RA+ positively selected. This sequence joins TRBV28 and TRBJ2-1, with no clear D. The sequence was collected from a man aged 18 to 35 in good health. Some clones in this sample may be carry-over from other donors' samples. The CDR3 loop is CASSSLTPHSYNEQFF. The CDR3, as DNA: TGTGCCAGCAGTTCCCTGACACCACACTCCTACAATGAGCAGTTCTTC.